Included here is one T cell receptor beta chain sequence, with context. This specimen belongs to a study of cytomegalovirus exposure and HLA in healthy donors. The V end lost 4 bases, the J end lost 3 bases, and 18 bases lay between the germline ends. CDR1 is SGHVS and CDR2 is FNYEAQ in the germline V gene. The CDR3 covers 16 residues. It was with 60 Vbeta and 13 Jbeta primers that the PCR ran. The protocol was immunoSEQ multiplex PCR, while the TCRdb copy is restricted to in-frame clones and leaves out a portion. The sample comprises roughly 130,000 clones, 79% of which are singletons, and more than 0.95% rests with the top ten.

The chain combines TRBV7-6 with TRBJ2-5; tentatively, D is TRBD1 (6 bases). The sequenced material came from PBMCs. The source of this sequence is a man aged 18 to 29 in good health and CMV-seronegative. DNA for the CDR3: TGTGCCAGCAGCTCAAATGACAGGCCAAATAAAGAGACCCAGTACTTC. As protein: CASSSNDRPNKETQYF.